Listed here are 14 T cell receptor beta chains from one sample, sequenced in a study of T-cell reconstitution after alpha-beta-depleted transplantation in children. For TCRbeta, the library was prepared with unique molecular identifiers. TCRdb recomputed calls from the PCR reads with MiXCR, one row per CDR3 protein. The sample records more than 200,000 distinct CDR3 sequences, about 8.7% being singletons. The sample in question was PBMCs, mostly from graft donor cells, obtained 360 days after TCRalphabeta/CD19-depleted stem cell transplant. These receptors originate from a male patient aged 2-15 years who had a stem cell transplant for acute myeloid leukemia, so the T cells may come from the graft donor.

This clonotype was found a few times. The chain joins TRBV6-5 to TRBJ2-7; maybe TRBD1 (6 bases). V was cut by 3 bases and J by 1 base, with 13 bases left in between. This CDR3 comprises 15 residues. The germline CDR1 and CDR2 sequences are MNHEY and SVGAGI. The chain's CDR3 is CASSYSGVESYEQYF. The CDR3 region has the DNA TGTGCCAGCAGTTATTCAGGGGTGGAATCCTACGAGCAGTACTTC.

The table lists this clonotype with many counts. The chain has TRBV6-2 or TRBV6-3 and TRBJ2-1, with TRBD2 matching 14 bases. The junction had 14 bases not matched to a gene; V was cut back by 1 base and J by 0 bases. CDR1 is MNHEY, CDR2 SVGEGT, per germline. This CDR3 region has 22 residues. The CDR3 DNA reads TGTGCCAGCAGTTACTTTAACAGAGAGACTAGCGGGAGGGCCGGCTCCTACAATGAGCAGTTCTTC. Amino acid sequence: CASSYFNRETSGRAGSYNEQFF.

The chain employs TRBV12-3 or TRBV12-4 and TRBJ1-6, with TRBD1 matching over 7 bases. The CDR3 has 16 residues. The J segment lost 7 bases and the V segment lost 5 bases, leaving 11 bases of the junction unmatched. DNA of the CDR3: TGTGCCAGCAGTCCCGAGGGGGCGAAAGGGAATTCACCCCTCCACTTT. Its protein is CASSPEGAKGNSPLHF.

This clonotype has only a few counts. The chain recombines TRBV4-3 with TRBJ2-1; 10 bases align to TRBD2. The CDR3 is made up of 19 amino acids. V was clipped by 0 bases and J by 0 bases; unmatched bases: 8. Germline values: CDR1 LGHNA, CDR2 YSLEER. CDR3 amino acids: CASSQDSSGSSFSYNEQFF. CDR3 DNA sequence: TGCGCCAGCAGCCAAGATTCTAGCGGGAGTTCATTCTCCTACAATGAGCAGTTCTTC.

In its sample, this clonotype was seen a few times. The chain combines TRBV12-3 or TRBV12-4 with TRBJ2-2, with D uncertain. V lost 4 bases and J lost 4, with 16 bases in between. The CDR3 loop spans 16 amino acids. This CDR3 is CASSYSWASPTGELFF. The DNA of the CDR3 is TGTGCCAGCAGTTACTCGTGGGCCTCACCCACCGGGGAGCTGTTTTTT.

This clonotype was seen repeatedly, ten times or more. This CDR3 is CATSRGYDNSYNEQFF. In nucleotides, the CDR3 is TGTGCCACCAGTCGAGGGTACGATAACTCCTACAATGAGCAGTTCTTC. This rearrangement joins TRBV15 to TRBJ2-1, with a possible D match to TRBD2 (5 bases). This CDR3 has 16 amino acids. Deletions cut 6 bases from V and 0 bases from J, with 15 bases between. Germline V gives CDR1 LNHNV, CDR2 YYDKDF (reference sequence). Supplemented by reference TRBV15 and TRBJ2-1, the full variable domain reads DAMVIQNPRYQVTQFGKPVTLSCSQTLNHNVMYWYQQKSSQAPKLLFHYYDKDFNNEADTPDNFQSRRPNTSFCFLDIRSPGLGDTAMYLCATSRGYDNSYNEQFFGPGTRLTVL.

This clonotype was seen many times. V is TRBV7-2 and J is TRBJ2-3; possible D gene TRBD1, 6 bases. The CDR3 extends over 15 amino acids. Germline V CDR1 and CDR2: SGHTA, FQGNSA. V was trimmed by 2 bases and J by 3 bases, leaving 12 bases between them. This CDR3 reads CASSLLWQGTDTQYF. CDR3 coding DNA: TGTGCCAGCAGCTTACTTTGGCAGGGGACAGATACGCAGTATTTT.

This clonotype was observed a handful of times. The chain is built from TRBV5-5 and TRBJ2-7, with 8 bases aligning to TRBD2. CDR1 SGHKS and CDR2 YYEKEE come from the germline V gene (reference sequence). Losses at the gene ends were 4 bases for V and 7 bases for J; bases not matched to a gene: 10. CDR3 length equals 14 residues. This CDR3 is CASSDWTSSREQYV. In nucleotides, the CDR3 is TGTGCCAGCAGCGACTGGACTAGCTCGAGGGAGCAGTACGTC.

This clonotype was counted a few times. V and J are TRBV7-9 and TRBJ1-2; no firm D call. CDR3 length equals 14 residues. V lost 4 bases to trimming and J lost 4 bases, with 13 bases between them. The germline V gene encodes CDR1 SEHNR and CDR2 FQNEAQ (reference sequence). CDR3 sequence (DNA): TGTGCCAGCAGCTCCATGGGGATTCGCTATGGCTACACCTTC. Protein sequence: CASSSMGIRYGYTF.

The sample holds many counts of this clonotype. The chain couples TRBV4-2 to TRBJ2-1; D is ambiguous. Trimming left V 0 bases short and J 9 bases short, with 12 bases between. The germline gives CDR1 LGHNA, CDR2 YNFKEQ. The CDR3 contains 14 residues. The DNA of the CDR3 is TGTGCCAGCAGCCAAGAGTATTCCGGGCTTGAGCAGTTCTTC. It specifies CASSQEYSGLEQFF.

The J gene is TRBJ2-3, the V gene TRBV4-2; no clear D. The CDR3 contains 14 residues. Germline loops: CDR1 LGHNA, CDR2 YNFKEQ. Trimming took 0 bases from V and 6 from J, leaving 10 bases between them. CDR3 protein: CASSQDRWADTQYF. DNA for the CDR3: TGTGCCAGCAGCCAAGATAGGTGGGCCGATACGCAGTATTTT.

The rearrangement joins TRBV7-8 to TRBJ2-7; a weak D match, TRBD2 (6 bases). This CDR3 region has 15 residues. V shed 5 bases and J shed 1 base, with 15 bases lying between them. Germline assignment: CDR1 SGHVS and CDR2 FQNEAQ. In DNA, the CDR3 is TGTGCCAGCAGCCTTACTAGCTACAGATCCTACGAGCAGTACGTC. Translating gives CASSLTSYRSYEQYV.

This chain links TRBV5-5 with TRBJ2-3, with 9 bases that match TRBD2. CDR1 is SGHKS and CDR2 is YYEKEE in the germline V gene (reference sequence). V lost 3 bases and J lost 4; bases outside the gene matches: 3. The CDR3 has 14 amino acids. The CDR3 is CASSYVAGADTQYF. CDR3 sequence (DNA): TGTGCCAGCAGCTACGTAGCGGGAGCAGATACGCAGTATTTT.

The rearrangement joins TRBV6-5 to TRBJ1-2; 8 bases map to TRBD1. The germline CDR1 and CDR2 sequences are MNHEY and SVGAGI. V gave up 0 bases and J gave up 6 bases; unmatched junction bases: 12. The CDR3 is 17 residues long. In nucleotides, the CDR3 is TGTGCCAGCAGTTACTCGGGGACAGGTTTGAGAGCGAATGGCTACACCTTC. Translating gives CASSYSGTGLRANGYTF.